This T cell receptor beta chain was profiled in a study of T cell responses to AZD1222 COVID-19 vaccine (dated by TCRdb to the early 2020s). For the wider study: AZD1222 recipients given second doses at about 4 weeks or at about 12 weeks were pooled, since spike-specific TCR depth and breadth were not found to differ between the two schedules. Enrollment into the trials was organized by age into subgroups of 18-55, 56-69 and 70-plus years, and those subgroups contained approximately 160, 26 and 62 TCR-sequenced participants, respectively. A total of approximately 230 trial participants underwent TCR sequencing, of whom around 200 received two doses of AZD1222 and about 25 received two doses of the MenACWY control vaccine.

The germline V gene specifies LGHNA as CDR1 and YSLEER as CDR2. Trimming takes 0 bases from V and 4 bases from J, and the germline ends sit 13 bases apart. Counted from cysteine to phenylalanine, this CDR3 has 15 amino acids. Here the CDR3 DNA is all that survives: 45 bases in frame from base 1. As regards this clone: No cognate antigen has been identified for it. The input lacks base qualities; no much larger clone sits a single base away.

The CDR3 regions of human TCRbeta chains were analyzed by immunosequencing. Per the original workflow: TCRs in the repertoires were matched against a reference library of SARS-CoV-2-specific TCRs that had been generated with the MIRA antigen-specificity platform. Breadth was defined as the fraction of unique TCRs that were SARS-CoV-2-associated. Depth was defined as the fraction of total T cells that were SARS-CoV-2-associated. Using the MIRA data, each spike-specific TCR was mapped to the spike region that the TCR reacts to and placed in a CD4 or CD8 class. Log10-transformed breadth and depth values were compared by one-way ANOVA with Sidak's multiple comparisons tests. TCRdb provides this immuneACCESS table in a form limited to in-frame rearrangements. Some clones are lacking; in checked studies, under half of them reflect an unresolved V gene, and why the rest are absent is not known. V and J calls and clone size are copied from that table; D and trimming were computed from the DNA. The table for this sample lists more than 150,000 clones; about 86% of them were counted only once. About 0.49% of the sample is in the top ten clones.

The full study reports these points: The whole spike protein was spanned by vaccine-associated CD4 TCRs, and dominant responses were seen in regions 160-218 and 743-854. Participants were mostly white British, with more females than males. The authors suggested clonal diversity may have been underestimated. Because no day 14 peak-response samples were available, repertoires were characterized only after the peak T cell response. In the small 56-69-year group, the increase in depth fell short of significance, most likely because of low power. Nearly half of unique spike-specific TCRs reportedly recognized epitopes outside regions mutated in the B.1.351 and B.1.1.7 variants. After two AZD1222 doses, both the breadth and the depth of spike-specific TCRs were significantly higher than at day 0 and than in MenACWY recipients. Conclusions about previously exposed vaccinees are limited because only a handful of AZD1222 recipients were SARS-CoV-2 seropositive at baseline.

The time point label corresponds to: baseline before first vaccination. Vaccinee samples were obtained from the UK trials COV001 and COV002, which included a single-blind randomized controlled phase 2/3 trial of AZD1222 (ChAdOx1 nCoV-19) in healthy adults. For TCRbeta chain sequencing, PBMC samples were collected from trial participants at day 0 and at day 28 after the second dose. The clonotype was recovered from an adult in good health. This receptor chain uses TRBV4-3 and TRBJ2-7; the D gene is perhaps TRBD1, from 6 matching bases. The material sequenced was peripheral blood, taken on day 0 of AZD1222 vaccination. The DNA sequence is given as TGCGCCAGCAGCCAAGATCTAGCAGGGGCATACGAGCAGTACTTC. It translates as CASSQDLAGAYEQYF.